Listed below are T cell receptor beta chains from one sample, sequenced in a study of CD8 T cells in ankylosing spondylitis. TCRdb reprocessed the 5' RACE reads via MiXCR and lists one record per CDR3 protein. The sample has more than 400,000 distinct CDR3 sequences, less than 6% seen once. Sequencing was done on a sample of blood, either unsorted or a sorted T cell fraction (not recorded which). These receptors came from a male donor with ankylosing spondylitis. Both conserved end residues are part of each CDR3. Fields, in order: D gene, J gene, clone size, V gene, CDR3 protein, CDR3 DNA. D genes are given only for firm matches. Where a row states a size, it is once, few, many or the class of an expanded clone; other rows omit it.

>-|TRBJ2-2|many|TRBV30
CAWSPPWRSGELFF
TGTGCCTGGAGTCCGCCTTGGCGGTCCGGGGAGCTGTTTTTT
>-|TRBJ1-6|many|TRBV20-1
CSAYSSRDNSPLHF
TGCAGTGCTTACAGCTCGAGGGATAATTCACCCCTCCACTTT
>-|TRBJ2-7|few|TRBV5-1
CASSRGQTYEQYF
TGCGCCAGCAGCCGGGGTCAGACTTACGAGCAGTACTTC
>-|TRBJ1-1|many|TRBV7-2
CASSPMGRMNTEAFF
TGTGCCAGCAGCCCTATGGGACGGATGAACACTGAAGCTTTCTTT
>TRBD2|TRBJ2-1|many|TRBV10-3
CAISRTSEYSYNEQFF
TGTGCCATCAGCAGGACTAGCGAGTACTCCTACAATGAGCAGTTCTTC
>-|TRBJ2-5|few|TRBV5-1
CASTPSPEETQYF
TGCGCCAGCACCCCCAGCCCGGAGGAGACCCAGTACTTC
>-|TRBJ2-2|many|TRBV4-1
CASSQRQGHTGELFF
TGCGCCAGCAGCCAAAGGCAGGGTCACACCGGGGAGCTGTTTTTT
>-|TRBJ1-2|many|TRBV6-2/TRBV6-3
CASSGPDGLGGYTF
TGTGCCAGCAGTGGCCCGGATGGTTTGGGTGGCTACACCTTC
>TRBD2|TRBJ2-3|few|TRBV7-8
CASGRGVSTDTQYF
TGTGCCAGCGGACGGGGGGTGAGCACAGATACGCAGTATTTT
>-|TRBJ2-7|many|TRBV5-1
CASSLVTGLDEQYF
TGCGCCAGCAGCTTGGTAACAGGGTTGGACGAGCAGTACTTC
>TRBD2|TRBJ2-3|-|TRBV9
CASSVLRGGGDTQYF
TGTGCCAGCAGCGTCCTAAGGGGCGGGGGAGATACGCAGTATTTT
>-|TRBJ2-7|many|TRBV3-1
CASSQPVRSLIGYEQYF
TGTGCCAGCAGCCAACCAGTTAGGAGTCTAATAGGCTACGAGCAGTACTTC
>-|TRBJ1-1|many|TRBV7-8
CASSLEGYGTEAFF
TGTGCCAGCAGCTTAGAGGGCTATGGCACTGAAGCTTTCTTT
>TRBD2|TRBJ2-3|many|TRBV5-1
CASSPGYAGVTDTQYF
TGCGCCAGCAGCCCAGGGTATGCGGGAGTCACAGATACGCAGTATTTT
>-|TRBJ2-1|-|TRBV11-2
CASSLGSGREQFF
TGTGCCAGCAGCTTAGGTTCAGGGCGAGAGCAGTTCTTC
>-|TRBJ2-5|many|TRBV7-9
CASSPRTQYF
TGTGCCAGCAGCCCGCGCACCCAGTACTTC
>-|TRBJ2-2|-|TRBV4-3
CASSLLSGFNTGELFF
TGCGCCAGCAGCCTACTAAGCGGTTTCAACACCGGGGAGCTGTTTTTT
>TRBD1|TRBJ2-7|many|TRBV28
CASSGTVPLGEQYF
TGTGCCAGCAGTGGGACAGTGCCTCTGGGCGAGCAGTACTTC
>-|TRBJ2-6|many|TRBV5-1
CASSGDSYSGANVLTF
TGCGCCAGCAGCGGGGACTCCTACTCTGGGGCCAACGTCCTGACTTTC
>-|TRBJ1-4|many|TRBV5-1
CASSLGTDGEKLFF
TGCGCCAGCAGCTTGGGTACAGATGGTGAAAAACTGTTTTTT
>TRBD2|TRBJ2-4|-|TRBV5-6
CASSFLAGGNIQYF
TGTGCCAGCAGCTTCTTAGCGGGAGGAAACATTCAGTACTTC
>TRBD1|TRBJ2-2|many|TRBV29-1
CSHSTGMDGELFF
TGCAGCCACTCGACAGGGATGGACGGGGAGCTGTTTTTT
>-|TRBJ2-7|many|TRBV4-2
CASSLKAVGGYEQYF
TGTGCCAGCAGCCTTAAAGCGGTGGGGGGCTACGAGCAGTACTTC
>-|TRBJ2-1|many|TRBV12-3/TRBV12-4
CASNLGVGWYEQFF
TGTGCCAGCAATCTGGGGGTCGGGTGGTATGAGCAGTTCTTC
>-|TRBJ2-7|many|TRBV27
CASSLGTLGYEQYF
TGTGCCAGCAGTTTAGGGACCCTGGGCTACGAGCAGTACTTC
>-|TRBJ2-1|many|TRBV3-1
CASSQGHGSNEQFF
TGTGCCAGCAGCCAAGGGCACGGGAGCAATGAGCAGTTCTTC
>-|TRBJ1-1|many|TRBV6-2/TRBV6-3
CASSYAVMNTEAFF
TGTGCCAGCAGTTACGCGGTTATGAACACTGAAGCTTTCTTT
>-|TRBJ2-7|many|TRBV7-2
CASSSTDSYEQYF
TGTGCCAGCAGCTCAACGGACTCCTACGAGCAGTACTTC